These 14 T cell receptor beta chains came from one sample sequenced in a study of blood T cells in healthy people across ages. Primed by a sample-barcoded 5' primer and a J-beta primer mix, a second PCR proceeded for about 6 to 11 cycles. TCRdb re-called the 5' RACE reads with MiXCR, one entry per CDR3 protein. The sample lists 1.5 million to 2 million distinct CDR3 sequences; 28% were seen once. Sequencing was carried out using blood. All receptors come from a woman aged 25 to 39 in good health.

This clonotype was seen at least ten times. This rearrangement joins TRBV25-1 to TRBJ2-5; D gene uncertain. In germline, CDR1 is MGHDK, CDR2 SYGVNS. V was cut by 1 base and J by 3 bases, with 9 bases left in between. CDR3 size: 14 residues. Here the CDR3 reads CASSEFDGEETQYF. In DNA form, the CDR3 reads TGTGCCAGCAGTGAATTCGACGGTGAAGAGACCCAGTACTTC. The variable domain in full, with the rest retrieved from reference TRBV25-1 and TRBJ2-5, is EADIYQTPRYLVIGTGKKITLECSQTMGHDKMYWYQQDPGMELHLIHYSYGVNSTEKGDLSSESTVSRIRTEHFPLTLESARPSHTSQYLCASSEFDGEETQYFGPGTRLLVL.

This clonotype was counted at least ten times. The chain is built from TRBV20-1 and TRBJ2-1; TRBD2 matches 7 bases. Germline CDR1 is DFQATT and CDR2 is SNEGSKA (reference sequence). Trimming cost V 2 bases and J 1 base; bases outside gene matches: 5. The CDR3 runs to 15 residues. The chain's CDR3 is CSARTSAVSYNEQFF. The CDR3 DNA sequence: TGCAGTGCTAGAACTAGCGCTGTATCCTACAATGAGCAGTTCTTC.

This clonotype occurred many times. V usage is TRBV7-2 and J usage is TRBJ2-1; D gene ambiguous. CDR1 and CDR2 (germline): SGHTA, FQGNSA. V was trimmed by 1 base and J by 9 bases, leaving 10 bases between them. This CDR3 comprises 13 residues. CDR3 coding DNA: TGTGCCAGCAGCTTAGAAGGGTACGGTGAGCAGTTCTTC. Amino acids: CASSLEGYGEQFF.

Regarding this clonotype: Compared with germline, one end of the junction differs, possibly owing to a read error. The V and J genes are TRBV4-3 and TRBJ2-5; 9 bases line up with TRBD2. From germline, CDR1 is LGHNA and CDR2 YSLEER. The CDR3 runs to 18 residues. The CDR3 sequence is CASSQDPQGLALGETQDF. Written as DNA, the CDR3 is TGCGCCAGCAGCCAAGACCCACAGGGACTAGCCCTTGGGGAGACCCAGGACTTC.

This clonotype came up a few times. The genes are TRBV7-2 and TRBJ1-2; weak D call: TRBD1 (5 bases). Germline V gene lookup returns CDR1 SGHTA and CDR2 FQGNSA. Trimming took off 1 base at V and 7 bases at J, with 16 bases between the two ends. CDR3 length: 15 amino acids. The CDR3, as DNA: TGTGCCAGCAGCTTAGTATCCCAAGGTGGGGGTGGCTACACCTTC. Translating gives CASSLVSQGGGGYTF.

This clonotype appeared a few times. This rearrangement joins TRBV3-1 to TRBJ1-2; 7 bases align to TRBD1. The CDR3 runs 12 residues. The germline V gene encodes CDR1 LGHDT and CDR2 YNNKEL (reference sequence). V shed 4 bases, J shed 8 bases, and the junction held 4 bases outside the gene matches. In DNA, the CDR3 is TGTGCCAGCAGCCGCCAGGGGGAAGGCTACACCTTC. This translates into CASSRQGEGYTF.

The V and J genes are TRBV29-1 and TRBJ1-1; the D is unclear. Between the trimmed V and J ends, which lost 3 bases and 5 bases, there was a span of 10 bases. Germline V gene sequence: CDR1 SQVTM, CDR2 ANQGSEA. The CDR3 is made up of 12 amino acids. The CDR3 region is CSVDKGTTEAFF. For the CDR3, the DNA is TGCAGCGTTGATAAGGGCACAACTGAAGCTTTCTTT.

The J gene is TRBJ2-7, the V gene TRBV2; 8 bases agree with TRBD1. Germline V gene data show CDR1 as SNHLY and CDR2 as FYNNEI. After removal of 7 bases from V and 4 bases from J, the junction contained 9 bases not matched to a gene. The CDR3 sequence is 14 residues long. CDR3 amino acids: CASNIAGGAYEQYF. The CDR3 nucleotides read TGTGCCAGCAACATAGCAGGGGGCGCTTACGAGCAGTACTTC.

The chain recombines TRBV3-1 with TRBJ2-1, with D tentatively TRBD1 (6 bases). This CDR3 has 16 residues. The germline CDR1 and CDR2 sequences are LGHDT and YNNKEL (reference sequence). Trimming cost V 1 base and J 9 bases, with 19 bases left between them. For the CDR3, the DNA is TGTGCCAGCAGCCAAGTGGGGGCGGCCGGAGATAGTGAGCAGTTCTTC. This sequence encodes CASSQVGAAGDSEQFF.

This clonotype was seen a single time. The chain recombines TRBV9 with TRBJ2-5; 8 bases fit TRBD1. The CDR3 is made up of 16 amino acids. With V trimmed by 4 bases and J by 2 bases, 10 bases remained unmatched. CDR1 and CDR2 (germline): SGDLS, YYNGEE. Here the CDR3 reads CASSPRTRQGQETQYF. The CDR3 nucleotides read TGTGCCAGCAGCCCCAGGACGAGACAGGGGCAAGAGACCCAGTACTTC.

In DNA form, the CDR3 reads TGTGCCACCACCCCAGGGACAGGGGGCAAAGAGACCCAGTACTTC. This codes for CATTPGTGGKETQYF. This rearrangement joins TRBV15 to TRBJ2-5; 12 bases match TRBD1. The CDR3 has 15 amino acids. V trimming: 7 bases; J trimming: 3 bases; junction bases outside the gene matches: 6. Germline V gene data show CDR1 as LNHNV and CDR2 as YYDKDF (reference sequence).

There are a few counts of this clonotype. The chain recombines TRBV6-5 with TRBJ2-1; 7 nucleotides match TRBD1. The V and J ends lost 6 bases and 0 bases, in that order; junction bases with no gene match: 8. Germline V CDR1 and CDR2: MNHEY, SVGAGI. The CDR3 length is 16 residues. The CDR3 nucleotides read TGTGCCAGCAGCAAAACAGGGGCGGGCTCCTACAATGAGCAGTTCTTC. Translating gives CASSKTGAGSYNEQFF.

This rearrangement joins TRBV6-5 to TRBJ2-2; a possible D gene is TRBD1 (7 bases). The CDR3 length is 15 residues. The germline V gene encodes CDR1 MNHEY and CDR2 SVGAGI. V was shortened by 6 bases and J by 6 bases, with 17 bases between the two germline ends. The CDR3 loop reads CASRWRGRGAGELFF. The CDR3 coding sequence is TGTGCCAGCAGGTGGAGGGGGCGCGGGGCCGGGGAGCTGTTTTTT.

This clonotype came up many times. J is TRBJ2-1 and V is TRBV12-3 or TRBV12-4; 8 positions match TRBD2. The CDR3 loop spans 15 amino acids. V trimming: 3 bases; J trimming: 4 bases; junction bases outside the gene matches: 5. The CDR3 protein is CASSLSGGVYNEQFF. The CDR3 DNA sequence: TGTGCCAGCAGTTTGTCGGGGGGGGTTTACAATGAGCAGTTCTTC.